The next 21 T cell receptor beta chains were all read from a single sample in a study of blood T cell repertoires in COVID-19. Measured with immunoSEQ multiplex PCR; TCRdb has only the in-frame clones, and not every one. The table lists around 300,000 clones, 85% of them singletons, with 6% to 9% in the top ten. Material for sequencing was peripheral blood. The receptor set was obtained from a human donor in a cohort sampled during active COVID-19.

The J gene is TRBJ2-7, the V gene TRBV5-8; a weak D match, TRBD2 (6 bases). The germline CDR1 and CDR2 sequences are SGHTS and YDEGEE. The V and J ends lost 6 bases and 10 bases respectively, with 14 bases between them. CDR3 size: 11 residues. CDR3 residues: CASTLTGTQYF. The CDR3 DNA follows: TGTGCCAGCACCCTGACCGGGACTCAGTACTTC.

The chain employs TRBV24-1 and TRBJ1-2, with 9 bases identical to TRBD1. Germline V gene lookup returns CDR1 KGHDR and CDR2 SFDVKD. Trimming took 0 bases from V and 7 from J; bases not matched to a gene: 14. The CDR3 totals 18 residues. As DNA, the CDR3 is TGTGCCACCAGTGATTTGCCGGCTCTGGACAGGGGACCTATTGGCTACACCTTC. Residues: CATSDLPALDRGPIGYTF.

The chain combines TRBV19 with TRBJ2-7; D possibly corresponds to TRBD1 (6 bases). V was trimmed by 3 bases and J by 3 bases, leaving 15 bases between them. CDR1 is LNHDA, CDR2 SQIVND, per germline (reference sequence). The CDR3 runs 15 residues. The CDR3 coding sequence is TGTGCCAGTAGTATGGGGGCCAGGGGCTACTACGAGCAGTACTTC. Translated, it gives CASSMGARGYYEQYF.

This clone has more than one count but fewer than ten. The chain employs TRBV27 and TRBJ1-2, with a tentative D call TRBD1 (5 bases). Trimming shortened V by 3 bases and J by 5 bases, and 13 bases separated the two germline ends. Germline loops: CDR1 MNHEY, CDR2 SMNVEV (reference sequence). The CDR3 consists of 14 residues. CDR3 protein: CASSFRGESYGYTF. The DNA of the CDR3 is TGTGCCAGCAGTTTTCGGGGGGAATCATATGGCTACACCTTC.

In its sample, this clone was seen once. This sequence joins TRBV29-1 and TRBJ2-3; TRBD2 matches at 9 bases. The CDR3 is 15 amino acids. Germline CDR1 is SQVTM and CDR2 is ANQGSEA. The J segment lost 5 bases and the V segment lost 3 bases, leaving 9 bases of the junction unmatched. The CDR3 coding sequence is TGCAGCGTTGATCCTAGCGGGGCTACGGGAGATACGCAGTATTTT. The encoded protein is CSVDPSGATGDTQYF.

This rearrangement joins TRBV7-9 to TRBJ1-1; no clear D gene. The V end was cut by 5 bases, the J end by 3 bases, with 13 bases between. The CDR3 spans 14 residues. Germline V lookup: CDR1 SEHNR, CDR2 FQNEAQ (reference sequence). The CDR3 reads CASSRKMRDTEAFF. The DNA for the CDR3 is TGTGCCAGCAGCCGTAAGATGAGGGACACTGAAGCTTTCTTT.

V gene TRBV3-1 (or the pseudogene TRBV3-2) combines with J gene TRBJ2-2; no clear D. The CDR3 runs 15 residues. CDR1 and CDR2 from the germline V gene are LGHDT and YNNKEL (reference sequence). Trimming shortened V by 3 bases and J by 7 bases, and 15 bases separated the two germline ends. In DNA form, the CDR3 reads TGTGCCAGCAGCCACTCGGAGAAGATCAGCGGGGAGCTGTTTTTT. It codes for CASSHSEKISGELFF.

This rearrangement joins TRBV24-1 to TRBJ1-4; the D gene is possibly TRBD1 (5 bases). This CDR3 region has 18 residues. Per germline, CDR1 KGHDR and CDR2 SFDVKD. Between the trimmed V and J ends, which lost 3 bases and 3 bases, there was a span of 19 bases. This chain's CDR3 is CATSDPEILTGANEKLFF. For the CDR3, the DNA is TGTGCCACCAGTGATCCGGAGATTTTGACGGGGGCTAATGAAAAACTGTTTTTT.

This clone came up once. The chain uses TRBV9 and TRBJ2-7; tentatively, D is TRBD2 (6 bases). CDR3 length equals 14 residues. V shed 3 bases and J shed 2 bases, with 12 bases lying between them. Germline-derived CDR1 and CDR2 are SGDLS and YYNGEE. CDR3: CASSASAITYEQYF. The DNA of the CDR3 is TGTGCCAGCAGCGCTAGCGCCATTACCTACGAGCAGTACTTC.

V gene TRBV25-1 combines with J gene TRBJ2-7; no firm D call. Germline V gene lookup returns CDR1 MGHDK and CDR2 SYGVNS. This CDR3 is built from 12 residues. V shed 2 bases and J shed 2 bases, with 4 bases lying between them. DNA of the CDR3: TGTGCCAGCAGTGAAGCTACCTACGAGCAGTACTTC. Encoded protein: CASSEATYEQYF.

CDR3 sequence: CASSFELLYGYTF. The CDR3, as DNA: TGTGCCAGCAGCTTCGAATTACTCTATGGCTACACCTTC. The chain recombines TRBV13 with TRBJ1-2; D is unresolved. The V gene's germline CDR1 is PRHDT and CDR2 FYEKMQ (reference sequence). The CDR3 has 13 amino acids. Trimming stripped 3 bases from V and 4 bases from J, with 9 bases between.

The chain uses TRBV6-5 and TRBJ2-3; 8 bases match TRBD2. The germline V gene encodes CDR1 MNHEY and CDR2 SVGAGI. Losses at the gene ends were 0 bases for V and 7 bases for J; bases not matched to a gene: 3. The CDR3 totals 14 residues. The CDR3 DNA is TGTGCCAGCAGTTACTCCACTAGCGGCTATACGCAGTATTTT. This sequence encodes CASSYSTSGYTQYF.

The chain carries TRBV3-1 (or the pseudogene TRBV3-2) and TRBJ1-1; D is ambiguous. Germline V CDR1 and CDR2: LGHDT, YNNKEL (reference sequence). The V end was cut by 4 bases, the J end by 3 bases, with 3 bases between. This CDR3 contains 11 residues. The CDR3 sequence is CASSLYTEAFF. CDR3 sequence (DNA): TGTGCCAGCAGCCTCTACACTGAAGCTTTCTTT.

The chain combines TRBV7-9 with TRBJ2-7; no clear D. Per the germline V gene, CDR1 is SEHNR and CDR2 is FQNEAQ (reference sequence). V was shortened by 4 bases and J by 3 bases, with 7 bases between the two germline ends. The CDR3 is 12 amino acids. As DNA, the CDR3 is TGTGCCAGCAGCTCAGGAATCTACGAGCAGTACTTC. It encodes CASSSGIYEQYF.

The V and J genes are TRBV6-4 and TRBJ1-5; TRBD1 matches 7 bases. CDR1 is MRHNA, CDR2 SNTAGT, per germline. Trimming cost V 5 bases and J 4 bases; bases outside gene matches: 2. The CDR3 contains 13 residues. CDR3 sequence reads: CASSPQGNQPQHF. The CDR3 DNA reads TGTGCCAGCAGTCCACAGGGGAATCAGCCCCAGCATTTT.

The chain couples TRBV29-1 to TRBJ2-3, with 10 bases aligning to TRBD1. There are 15 residues in the CDR3. CDR1 is SQVTM, CDR2 ANQGSEA, per germline. V trimming: 7 bases; J trimming: 2 bases; junction bases outside the gene matches: 9. The CDR3 loop reads CSGGGQGGHTDTQYF. DNA for the CDR3: TGCAGCGGAGGAGGACAGGGGGGTCACACAGATACGCAGTATTTT.

The V call is TRBV2, the J call TRBJ1-2; 7 bases are a match to TRBD1. CDR1 and CDR2 from the germline V gene are SNHLY and FYNNEI. CDR3 length: 14 amino acids. The V and J ends lost 10 bases and 6 bases, in that order; junction bases with no gene match: 14. CDR3 DNA: TGTGCCACCCCAGGGGGGTTGATAATGGATGGCTACACCTTC. This encodes CATPGGLIMDGYTF.

The V gene is TRBV2, the J gene TRBJ2-1; TRBD2 matches 7 bases. Unmatched junction bases numbered 3, after V lost 5 bases and J lost 2 bases. Germline V gene lookup returns CDR1 SNHLY and CDR2 FYNNEI. CDR3 size: 14 residues. The CDR3 loop reads CASSTRGAYNEQFF. The DNA for the CDR3 is TGTGCCAGCAGTACCCGGGGGGCCTACAATGAGCAGTTCTTC.

The rearrangement joins TRBV7-9 to TRBJ1-2; 8 bases agree with TRBD1. The CDR3 consists of 12 residues. After removal of 5 bases from V and 6 bases from J, the junction contained 2 bases not matched to a gene. CDR1 is SEHNR and CDR2 is FQNEAQ in the germline V gene (reference sequence). CDR3 DNA: TGTGCCAGCAGCCTACAGGGGGATGGCTACACCTTC. Translated: CASSLQGDGYTF.

This chain joins TRBV18 and TRBJ2-7; D is perhaps TRBD2 (5 bases). The CDR3 contains 15 residues. CDR1 and CDR2 (germline): KGHSH, LQKENI. Trimming removed 2 bases from V and 1 base from J, with 12 bases in between. The DNA of the CDR3 is TGTGCCAGCTCACCAGGACCTGGAGGATCCTACGAGCAGTACTTC. Its translation: CASSPGPGGSYEQYF.

In DNA form, the CDR3 reads TGTGCCAGCAGACGCCAGGGTATTAATCAGCCCCAGCATTTT. Translation gives CASRRQGINQPQHF. The chain uses TRBV6-5 and TRBJ1-5, with D perhaps matching TRBD1 (5 bases). The CDR3 has 14 amino acids. Trimming took off 6 bases at V and 4 bases at J, with 13 bases between the two ends. Looked up from germline, CDR1 is MNHEY and CDR2 is SVGAGI.